The rows below give T cell receptor beta chains drawn from one sample of a study of early T cells in non-severe SARS-CoV-2 infection. TCRdb processed the 5' RACE reads anew with MiXCR; each CDR3 protein has one entry. Among 40,000 to 60,000 distinct CDR3 sequences listed, 10% to 15% were seen once. Sample: whole blood. Source of these receptors: an adult who was a healthcare worker with PCR-confirmed SARS-CoV-2 infection or an uninfected control (not recorded which). Each CDR3 is given with its conserved first and last residue. The order of the fields is J gene, V gene, D gene, clone size, CDR3 DNA, CDR3 protein. D genes are given only for firm matches. Size values are once, few and many counts, or a class for expanded clones, and some rows have none.

>TRBJ2-5|TRBV5-1|-|-
TGCGCCAGCAGCTCGACTCCCGAGGGGACCCAGTACTTC
CASSSTPEGTQYF
>TRBJ1-3|TRBV5-6|TRBD1|many
TGTGCCAGCAGCTTCGGGACAGGCATCTCTGGAAACACCATATATTTT
CASSFGTGISGNTIYF
>TRBJ1-5|TRBV20-1|-|-
TGCAGTGCTAGAGTTCCCAGGGGCAATCAGCCCCAGCATTTT
CSARVPRGNQPQHF
>TRBJ1-1|TRBV6-5|-|many
TGTGCCAGCAGTTCGCCAGGAAGGGCTTTCTTT
CASSSPGRAFF
>TRBJ1-1|TRBV12-3/TRBV12-4|TRBD1|-
TGTGCCAGCAGTTTGAACAGGGGGAATACTGAAGCTTTCTTT
CASSLNRGNTEAFF
>TRBJ2-2|TRBV2|TRBD2|few
TGTGCCAGCAGTTACGGACTAGCAACCGGGGAGCTGTTTTTT
CASSYGLATGELFF
>TRBJ1-3|TRBV12-3/TRBV12-4|TRBD1|-
TGTGCCAGCAGTGGACAGGATATACCTGGAAACACCATATATTTT
CASSGQDIPGNTIYF
>TRBJ2-7|TRBV27|-|few
TGTGCCAGCAGTTTCCTAGGAAGGAGCTCCTACGAGCAGTACTTC
CASSFLGRSSYEQYF
>TRBJ1-6|TRBV6-2/TRBV6-3|-|many
TGTGCCAGCAGTAGAGAGACGGTCTATAATTCACCCCTCCACTTT
CASSRETVYNSPLHF
>TRBJ2-3|TRBV15|TRBD2|-
TGTGCCACCAGCAGAGATTGGCTAGCGGGTAGCACAGATACGCAGTATTTT
CATSRDWLAGSTDTQYF
>TRBJ2-7|TRBV6-2/TRBV6-3|TRBD2|many
TGTGCCAGCAGCCCTAGCCGGCCCGGGCGGGAGGGCCCCAACGAGCAGTACTTC
CASSPSRPGREGPNEQYF
>TRBJ2-2|TRBV2|-|-
TGTGCCAGCACCGGGGGACAGACAAACACCGGGGAGCTGTTTTTT
CASTGGQTNTGELFF
>TRBJ1-1|TRBV5-4|-|-
TGTGCCAGCAGCTGGGGGATAGATCCTGAAGCTTTCTTT
CASSWGIDPEAFF
>TRBJ1-5|TRBV7-9|-|-
TGTGCCAGCAGCTCCCGAGCGCAGCCCCAGCATTTT
CASSSRAQPQHF
>TRBJ1-3|TRBV12-3/TRBV12-4|TRBD1|-
TGTGCCAGCGGAAGACAAGGGACAGGGCGAAACACCATATATTTT
CASGRQGTGRNTIYF
>TRBJ1-3|TRBV20-1|-|many
TGCAGTGCTAACCCCCGTTCAGGCAGCTCTGAAAACACCATATATTTT
CSANPRSGSSENTIYF
>TRBJ1-2|TRBV6-6|TRBD1|-
TGTGCCAGCACCGGACAGGGGGGACCCTTTAACTATGGCTACACCTTC
CASTGQGGPFNYGYTF
>TRBJ2-7|TRBV7-2|TRBD2|many
TGTGCCAGCAGCCTATTTAGCGGGAGTGAGAACGAGCAGTACTTC
CASSLFSGSENEQYF
>TRBJ2-7|TRBV7-3|TRBD1|few
TGTGCCAGCAGCCTTTCCGGGACAGGGGTCTCCTTCCACGAGCAGTACTTC
CASSLSGTGVSFHEQYF
>TRBJ2-1|TRBV29-1|TRBD2|-
TGCAGCGTCCCAGCGGGGGGAAATGAGCAGTTCTTC
CSVPAGGNEQFF
>TRBJ1-2|TRBV29-1|-|-
TGCAGCGTAGGGGCAGGGAATGGCTACACCTTC
CSVGAGNGYTF
>TRBJ2-1|TRBV20-1|-|many
TGCAGTGCTAGAGATATGGGCCATGAGCAGTTCTTC
CSARDMGHEQFF
>TRBJ1-5|TRBV20-1|TRBD1|-
TGCAGTGCGGGCAGGCAGGGGGAAAAATCATATCCCCAGCATTTT
CSAGRQGEKSYPQHF
>TRBJ2-5|TRBV27|TRBD1|many
TGTGCCAGCAGGGGACAGGGCCAAGAGACCCAGTACTTC
CASRGQGQETQYF
>TRBJ2-2|TRBV7-8|-|-
TGTGCCAGCAGCCACAATATGGGCAGGCCTACCGGGGAGCTGTTTTTT
CASSHNMGRPTGELFF
>TRBJ2-3|TRBV7-8|TRBD2|many
TGTGCCAGCAGCGAAACCGGGACTAGCGGGGGCGTGGATACGCAGTATTTT
CASSETGTSGGVDTQYF
>TRBJ2-5|TRBV4-2|-|many
TGTGCCAGCAGCCAAGAAGGTGCACTACAAGAGACCCAGTACTTC
CASSQEGALQETQYF
>TRBJ1-3|TRBV5-1|-|many
TGCGCCAGCAGCCACGGCACCTCTGGAAACACCATATATTTT
CASSHGTSGNTIYF
>TRBJ1-2|TRBV6-5|-|few
TGTGCCAGCTCAGAGACGGGGGGCGTCCTGAACTATGGCTACACCTTC
CASSETGGVLNYGYTF
>TRBJ2-3|TRBV28|TRBD2|few
TGTGCCAGCAGTTTACGCGGGGGGCCAGATACGCAGTATTTT
CASSLRGGPDTQYF
>TRBJ1-2|TRBV28|-|few
TGTGCCAGCAGTTTCTTGGAGGGCTACACCTTC
CASSFLEGYTF
>TRBJ1-1|TRBV28|-|many
TGTGCCAGCACCCACCGGACTGAAGCTTTCTTT
CASTHRTEAFF
>TRBJ1-1|TRBV7-2|TRBD1|-
TGTGCCAGCAGCTTAGTAGGGGGCGCGGGAACTGAAGCTTTCTTT
CASSLVGGAGTEAFF
>TRBJ1-6|TRBV7-2|TRBD1|many
TGTGCCAGCAGCATCAAAGTGGACAGGGGGCGTTCACCCCTCCACTTT
CASSIKVDRGRSPLHF
>TRBJ1-3|TRBV9|-|-
TGTGCCAGCAGCGTAGCTACGAGGGGAAACACCATATATTTT
CASSVATRGNTIYF
>TRBJ2-7|TRBV5-6|TRBD2|-
TGTGCCAGCAGCTCGGGACTAGGGGCCTCCTACGAGCAGTACTTC
CASSSGLGASYEQYF
>TRBJ2-1|TRBV2|-|-
TGTGCCAGCGAGTTGGCGGAAACGTACAATGAGCAGTTCTTC
CASELAETYNEQFF
>TRBJ1-1|TRBV29-1|-|-
TGCAGCGTGGCCCCGGGAGGGATGAACACTGAAGCTTTCTTT
CSVAPGGMNTEAFF
>TRBJ1-2|TRBV12-3/TRBV12-4|-|many
TGTGCCAGCAACCCCGGCGGGGAAAACTATGGCTACACCTTC
CASNPGGENYGYTF
>TRBJ1-6|TRBV12-3/TRBV12-4|TRBD1|once
TGTGCCAGCAGGGGGACAGGGCATAATTCACCCCTCCACTTT
CASRGTGHNSPLHF
>TRBJ2-3|TRBV20-1|-|-
TGCAGTGCTAGAGTAGTACGGGAGATCCAGGGAGGTACGCAGTATTTT
CSARVVREIQGGTQYF
>TRBJ1-1|TRBV20-1|TRBD1|once
TGCAGTGCTAGCCCCGGACAGGGTTACACTGAAGCTTTCTTT
CSASPGQGYTEAFF
>TRBJ2-7|TRBV29-1|-|-
TGCAGCGTTGTTCAGGGCTTCTACGAGCAGTACTTC
CSVVQGFYEQYF
>TRBJ2-5|TRBV6-2/TRBV6-3|TRBD2|many
TGTGCCAGCAGCCGCCCACTAGCGGGAGAGGGTACCCAGTACTTC
CASSRPLAGEGTQYF
>TRBJ1-1|TRBV3-1|-|-
TGTGCCAGCAGCCAAGTACCCGGAATGAACACTGAAGCTTTCTTT
CASSQVPGMNTEAFF
>TRBJ2-5|TRBV5-1|-|few
TGCGCCAGCAGCTCGTTTAGGGCAGAAGAGACCCAGTACTTC
CASSSFRAEETQYF
>TRBJ2-1|TRBV29-1|-|-
TGCAGCGCCTGGGGGCGGCCTAATGAGCAGTTCTTC
CSAWGRPNEQFF
>TRBJ2-7|TRBV19|TRBD2|many
TGTGCCAGTAGTAACCGAGTCGGGGGAGGGCGGTCCGACTACGAGCAGTACTTC
CASSNRVGGGRSDYEQYF
>TRBJ2-7|TRBV2|-|few
TGTGCCAGCAGTGAAGTTGGGAACGAGCAGTACTTC
CASSEVGNEQYF
>TRBJ2-3|TRBV29-1|TRBD1|few
TGCAGCGTTGGACAGGGACGCACAGATACGCAGTATTTT
CSVGQGRTDTQYF
>TRBJ2-7|TRBV29-1|-|few
TGCAGCGGAACCTCGGACAGAACCTACGAGCAGTACTTC
CSGTSDRTYEQYF
>TRBJ1-2|TRBV7-2|-|many
TGTGCCAGCAGCCAAGCGGCCAGAGCTAACTATGGCTACACCTTC
CASSQAARANYGYTF
>TRBJ2-7|TRBV3-1|-|-
TGTGCCAGCAGCCAAGATGTAACAGGTAGCTCCTACGAGCAGTACTTC
CASSQDVTGSSYEQYF
>TRBJ2-3|TRBV7-2|-|few
TGTGCCAGCAGCTTAGCTCAGGATACGCAGTATTTT
CASSLAQDTQYF